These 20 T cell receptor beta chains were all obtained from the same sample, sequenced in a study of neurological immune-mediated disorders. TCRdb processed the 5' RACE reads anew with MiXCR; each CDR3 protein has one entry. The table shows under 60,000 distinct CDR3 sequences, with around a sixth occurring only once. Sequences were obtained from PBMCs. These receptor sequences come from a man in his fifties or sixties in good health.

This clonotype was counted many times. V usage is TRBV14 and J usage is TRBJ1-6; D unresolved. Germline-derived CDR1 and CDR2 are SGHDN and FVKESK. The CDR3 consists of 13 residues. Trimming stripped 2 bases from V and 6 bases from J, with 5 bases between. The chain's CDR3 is CASSQRGNSPLHF. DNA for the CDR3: TGTGCCAGCAGCCAACGCGGTAATTCACCCCTCCACTTT.

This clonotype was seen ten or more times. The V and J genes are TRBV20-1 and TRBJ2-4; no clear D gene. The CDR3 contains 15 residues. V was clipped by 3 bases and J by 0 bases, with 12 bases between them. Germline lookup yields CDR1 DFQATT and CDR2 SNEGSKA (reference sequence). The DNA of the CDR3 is TGCAGTGCTAGTCTACTTAGGCTAGCCAAAAACATTCAGTACTTC. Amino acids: CSASLLRLAKNIQYF.

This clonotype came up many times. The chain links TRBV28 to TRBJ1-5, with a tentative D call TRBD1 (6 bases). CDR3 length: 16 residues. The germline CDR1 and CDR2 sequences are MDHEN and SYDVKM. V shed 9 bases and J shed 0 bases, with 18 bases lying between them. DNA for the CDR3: TGTGCCAGTCGAGAGGCGGGGGCGGATAGCAATCAGCCCCAGCATTTT. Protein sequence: CASREAGADSNQPQHF.

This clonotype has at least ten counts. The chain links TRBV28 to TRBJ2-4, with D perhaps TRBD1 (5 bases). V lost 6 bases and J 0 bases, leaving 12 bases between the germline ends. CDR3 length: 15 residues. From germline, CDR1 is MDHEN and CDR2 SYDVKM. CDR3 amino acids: CASSPTQGAKNIQYF. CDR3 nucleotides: TGTGCCAGCAGCCCGACTCAGGGAGCCAAAAACATTCAGTACTTC.

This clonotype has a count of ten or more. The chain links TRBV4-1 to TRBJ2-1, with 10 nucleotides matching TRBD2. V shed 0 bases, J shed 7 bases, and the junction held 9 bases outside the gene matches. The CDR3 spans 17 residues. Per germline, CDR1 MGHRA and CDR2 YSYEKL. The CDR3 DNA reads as TGCGCCAGCAGCCAAGATGCGGCTAGCGGGAGTAGGAATGAGCAGTTCTTC. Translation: CASSQDAASGSRNEQFF.

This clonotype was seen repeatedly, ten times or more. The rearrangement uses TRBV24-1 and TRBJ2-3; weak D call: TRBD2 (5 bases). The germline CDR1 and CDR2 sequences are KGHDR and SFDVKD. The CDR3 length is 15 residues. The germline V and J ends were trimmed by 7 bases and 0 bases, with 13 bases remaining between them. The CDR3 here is CATSPRRASTDTQYF. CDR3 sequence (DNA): TGTGCCACCAGCCCTAGGCGGGCTAGCACAGATACGCAGTATTTT.

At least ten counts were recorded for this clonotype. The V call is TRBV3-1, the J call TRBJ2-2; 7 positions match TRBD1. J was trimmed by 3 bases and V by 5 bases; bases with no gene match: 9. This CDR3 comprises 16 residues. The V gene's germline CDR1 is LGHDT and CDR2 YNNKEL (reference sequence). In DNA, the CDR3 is TGTGCCAGCAGCAAGGCAGGCCAGGGGGACACCGGGGAGCTGTTTTTT. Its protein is CASSKAGQGDTGELFF.

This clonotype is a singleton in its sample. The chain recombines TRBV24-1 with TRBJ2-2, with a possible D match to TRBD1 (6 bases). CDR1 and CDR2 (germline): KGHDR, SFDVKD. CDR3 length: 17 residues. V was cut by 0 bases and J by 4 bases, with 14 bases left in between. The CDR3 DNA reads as TGTGCCACCAGTGATTTGTCAGGGGCTTTAGGCACCGGGGAGCTGTTTTTT. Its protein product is CATSDLSGALGTGELFF.

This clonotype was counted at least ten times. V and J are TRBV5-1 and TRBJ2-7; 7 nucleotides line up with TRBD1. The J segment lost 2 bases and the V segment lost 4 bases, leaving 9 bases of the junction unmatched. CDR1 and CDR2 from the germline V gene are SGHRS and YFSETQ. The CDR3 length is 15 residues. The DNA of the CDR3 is TGCGCCAGCAGCCCCCGACAGGGCGAGACCTACGAGCAGTACTTC. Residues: CASSPRQGETYEQYF. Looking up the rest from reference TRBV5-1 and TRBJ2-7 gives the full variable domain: KAGVTQTPRYLIKTRGQQVTLSCSPISGHRSVSWYQQTPGQGLQFLFEYFSETQRNKGNFPGRFSGRQFSNSRSEMNVSTLELGDSALYLCASSPRQGETYEQYFGPGTRLTVT.

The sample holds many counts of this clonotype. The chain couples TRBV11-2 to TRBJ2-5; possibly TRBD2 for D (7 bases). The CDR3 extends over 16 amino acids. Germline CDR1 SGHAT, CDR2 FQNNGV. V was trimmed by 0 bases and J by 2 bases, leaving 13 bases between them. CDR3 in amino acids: CASSLDRGREQETQYF. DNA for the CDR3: TGTGCCAGCAGCTTAGATCGGGGGCGGGAGCAAGAGACCCAGTACTTC.

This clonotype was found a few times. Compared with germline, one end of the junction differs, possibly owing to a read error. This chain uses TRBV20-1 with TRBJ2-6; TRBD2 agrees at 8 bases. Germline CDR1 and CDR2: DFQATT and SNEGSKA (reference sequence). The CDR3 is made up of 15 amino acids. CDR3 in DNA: TGCAGTGCCGGAAGCCGGGGGGGCGGGGCCAACGTCCTAACTTTC. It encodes CSAGSRGGGANVLTF.

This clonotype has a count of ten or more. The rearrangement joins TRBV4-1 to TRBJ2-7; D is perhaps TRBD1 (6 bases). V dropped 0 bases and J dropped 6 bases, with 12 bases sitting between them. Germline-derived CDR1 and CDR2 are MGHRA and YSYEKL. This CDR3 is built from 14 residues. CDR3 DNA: TGCGCCAGCAGCCAAGACAACGGCAGGGGCGAGCAGTACTTC. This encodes CASSQDNGRGEQYF.

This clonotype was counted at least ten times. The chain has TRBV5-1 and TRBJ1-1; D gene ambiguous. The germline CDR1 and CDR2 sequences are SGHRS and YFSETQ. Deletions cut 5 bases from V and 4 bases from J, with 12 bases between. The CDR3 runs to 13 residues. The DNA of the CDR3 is TGCGCCAGCAGGGACCCCCGGGGCACTGAAGCTTTCTTT. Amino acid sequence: CASRDPRGTEAFF.

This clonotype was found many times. CDR3 nucleotide sequence: TGTGCCAGCAGCTTTTCGTGGGACAGCGAGAACACCGGGGAGCTGTTTTTT. Encoded protein: CASSFSWDSENTGELFF. This sequence joins TRBV7-9 and TRBJ2-2; 7 positions agree with TRBD1. There are 17 residues in the CDR3. The V gene's germline CDR1 is SEHNR and CDR2 FQNEAQ (reference sequence). The J segment lost 1 base and the V segment lost 3 bases, leaving 8 bases of the junction unmatched.

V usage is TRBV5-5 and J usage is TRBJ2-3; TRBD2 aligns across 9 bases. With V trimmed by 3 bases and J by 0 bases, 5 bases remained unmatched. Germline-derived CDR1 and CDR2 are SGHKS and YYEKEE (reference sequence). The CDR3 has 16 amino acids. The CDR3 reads CASSSSSGISTDTQYF. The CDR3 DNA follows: TGTGCCAGCAGCTCTTCTAGCGGGATTAGCACAGATACGCAGTATTTT. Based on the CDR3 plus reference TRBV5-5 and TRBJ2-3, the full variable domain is DAGVTQSPTHLIKTRGQQVTLRCSPISGHKSVSWYQQVLGQGPQFIFQYYEKEERGRGNFPDRFSARQFPNYSSELNVNALLLGDSALYLCASSSSSGISTDTQYFGPGTRLTVL.

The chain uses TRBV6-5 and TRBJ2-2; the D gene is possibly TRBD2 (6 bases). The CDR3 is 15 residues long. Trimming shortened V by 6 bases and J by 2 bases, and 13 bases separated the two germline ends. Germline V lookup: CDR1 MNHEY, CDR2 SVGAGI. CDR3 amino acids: CASRRLDINTGELFF. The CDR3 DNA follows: TGTGCCAGCAGAAGACTAGACATCAACACCGGGGAGCTGTTTTTT.

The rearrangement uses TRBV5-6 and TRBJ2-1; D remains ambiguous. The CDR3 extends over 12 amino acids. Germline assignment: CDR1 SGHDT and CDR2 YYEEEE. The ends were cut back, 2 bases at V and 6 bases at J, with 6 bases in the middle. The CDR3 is CASSFLANEQFF. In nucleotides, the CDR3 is TGTGCCAGCAGCTTCTTAGCCAATGAGCAGTTCTTC.

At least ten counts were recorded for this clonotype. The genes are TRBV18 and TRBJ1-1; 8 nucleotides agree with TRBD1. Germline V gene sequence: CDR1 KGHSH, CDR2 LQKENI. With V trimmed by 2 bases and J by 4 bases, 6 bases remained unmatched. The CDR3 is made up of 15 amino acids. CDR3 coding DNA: TGTGCCAGCTCACCAGTTTCCACAGGGGGCACTGAAGCTTTCTTT. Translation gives CASSPVSTGGTEAFF.

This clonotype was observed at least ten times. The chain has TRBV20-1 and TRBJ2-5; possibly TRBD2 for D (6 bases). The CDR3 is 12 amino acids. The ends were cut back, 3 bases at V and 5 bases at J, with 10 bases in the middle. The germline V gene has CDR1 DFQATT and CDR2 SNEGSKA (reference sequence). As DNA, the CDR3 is TGCAGTGCTAGGGGGACTTGGGAGACCCAGTACTTC. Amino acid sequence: CSARGTWETQYF.

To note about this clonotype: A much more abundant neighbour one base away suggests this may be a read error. In DNA form, the CDR3 reads TGTGCCAGCAGTTACTCGAATTTGTTAGTCGAGCAGTTCTTC. It specifies CASSYSNLLVEQFF. V and J are TRBV6-2 or TRBV6-3 and TRBJ2-1; D not resolved. Germline CDR1 is MNHEY and CDR2 is SVGEGT. CDR3 length equals 14 residues. V lost 0 bases and J 10 bases, leaving 13 bases between the germline ends.